This TCR beta chain was recovered during a study of radiation and T cells in renal cell carcinoma. Whole-study context: Nephrectomy followed 15 Gy stereotactic body radiation by 4 weeks.

Details on this clone: Its matching antigen is unknown.

Time point reported: baseline pretreatment blood. The sample's treatment: 15 Gy SBRT to primary tumor, nephrectomy 4 weeks later. The tumor was a clear cell renal cell carcinoma. Study-wide points: Pretreatment tumor biopsies were lacking, so baseline clonotypes are unknown.

Trimming stripped 3 bases from V and 7 bases from J, with 10 bases between. Germline V gene data show CDR1 as KGHSH and CDR2 as LQKENI. The length of the CDR3 is 13 residues. Some clones are missing from TCRdb's copy, which holds only in-frame ones; the method was immunoSEQ multiplex PCR. Found here are 130,000 to 150,000 clones, about 87% of them singletons; the top ten hold 4.1%. The source of this sequence is a woman in her sixties or seventies with renal cell carcinoma. This chain links TRBV18 with TRBJ1-5; perhaps TRBD1 as D (5 bases). The starting material was blood, obtained from a patient whose treatment included radiotherapy and nephrectomy. The CDR3 is CASSPGGKQPQHF. CDR3 nucleotide sequence: TGTGCCAGCTCACCCGGGGGGAAGCAGCCCCAGCATTTT.